This TCR beta chain derives from a study of T cells expressing NK-cell markers. Whole-study results and caveats: Dominant NKG2C+ clonotypes were found to form about 1.0-8% of CD8+ T cells in 5 or 6 donors. The CD3+CD56-NKG2C+ fraction was also led by these clonotypes in a few donors.

With regard to this clonotype: Its antigen is currently unknown.

This CDR3 has 14 residues. Making the TCR beta cDNA relied on 5'RACE template switching with UMIs. With the 5' RACE reads reprocessed, TCRdb shows one record per CDR3 protein and no DNA. The table lists about 260,000 distinct CDR3 sequences. The TCR comes from a woman between 18 and 70 years old in good health. The specimen sequenced was blood T cells: a sorted CD56 or NKG2C T cell subset, CD4+ or CD8+ T cells, or bulk PBMC T cells (not recorded which). The V and J genes are TRBV12-3 or TRBV12-4 and TRBJ2-5; the D gene TCRdb calls, TRBD2, cannot be checked with no DNA. The chain's CDR3 is CASSRLAVQETQYF.